This entry features one T cell receptor (beta chain) sequence. V dropped 2 bases and J dropped 2; count of bases not matched to a gene: 8. Germline values: CDR1 SEHNR, CDR2 FQNEAQ (reference sequence). This CDR3 comprises 17 residues. These data originate in a study of blood T cell repertoires in COVID-19. At the level of the study: PBMCs, B-cell-depleted T cells, or T cells were the source of the cDNA or gDNA that made up the material.

TCRdb keeps only in-frame clones here, not all; method: immunoSEQ multiplex PCR. The profile shows roughly 200,000 clones, less than 95% of them singletons. This sequence originates from a man aged 25 to 40 with COVID-19, enrolled during active disease. Sample: peripheral blood. The rearrangement joins TRBV7-9 to TRBJ1-5; 8 bases fit TRBD1. CDR3 residues: CASSLNRQTGGNQPQHF. The CDR3 DNA reads TGTGCCAGCAGCTTAAACCGACAGACAGGGGGCAATCAGCCCCAGCATTTT. The full variable domain, its missing parts supplied by reference TRBV7-9 and TRBJ1-5, is DTGVSQNPRHKITKRGQNVTFRCDPISEHNRLYWYRQTLGQGPEFLTYFQNEAQLEKSRLLSDRFSAERPKGSFSTLEIQRTEQGDSAMYLCASSLNRQTGGNQPQHFGDGTRLSIL.